This T cell receptor (beta chain) was captured in a study of post-analysis software for immune sequencing data. As for the study in general: The patients showed relapsing-remitting, secondary progressive and progressive-relapsing multiple sclerosis courses. Regarding the study as a whole: Controls had lower frequencies than patients of five or six TRBV segments, which included TRBV5-6, TRBV5-1 and TRBV20-1.

Built from TCR beta cDNA, the libraries had unique molecular identifiers in them. TCRdb re-derived calls from the PCR reads in MiXCR, one entry per CDR3 protein. Among about 620,000 distinct CDR3 sequences listed, 44% were seen once. The V gene end was trimmed by 2 bases and the J gene end by 3 bases; junction bases not matched to a gene: 6. The CDR3 consists of 16 residues. Looked up from germline, CDR1 is MGHDK and CDR2 is SYGVNS. Details on this clonotype: Its target is not known.

Sequenced: blood. This TCR derives from a girl between 10 and 17 years old with multiple sclerosis. The chain recombines TRBV25-1 with TRBJ2-1, with TRBD2 matching 8 bases. The CDR3 coding sequence is TGTGCCAGCAGTGAAACCGGGACTAGGGGCTACAATGAGCAGTTCTTC. Translation: CASSETGTRGYNEQFF.